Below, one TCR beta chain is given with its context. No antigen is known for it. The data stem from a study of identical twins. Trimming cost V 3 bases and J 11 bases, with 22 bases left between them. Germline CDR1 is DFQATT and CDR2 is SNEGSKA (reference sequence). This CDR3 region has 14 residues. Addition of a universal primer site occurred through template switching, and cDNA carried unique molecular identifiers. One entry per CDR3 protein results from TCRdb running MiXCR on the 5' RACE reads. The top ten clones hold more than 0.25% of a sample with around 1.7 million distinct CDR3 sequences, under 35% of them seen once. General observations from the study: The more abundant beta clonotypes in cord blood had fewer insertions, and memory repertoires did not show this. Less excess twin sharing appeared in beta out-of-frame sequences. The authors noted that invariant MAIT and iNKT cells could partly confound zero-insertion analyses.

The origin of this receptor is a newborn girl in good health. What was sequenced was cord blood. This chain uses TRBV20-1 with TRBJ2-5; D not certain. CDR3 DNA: TGCAGTGCTAGCTTCCTCGCAACATACAATGAGCAGTACTTC. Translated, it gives CSASFLATYNEQYF.